This is a list of T cell receptor beta chains from one sample in a study of blood T cell repertoires in COVID-19. The data were produced by immunoSEQ multiplex PCR, yet TCRdb's version contains in-frame clones alone and is incomplete. Of tens of thousands of clones listed, 88% were seen once; the top ten hold 4.5% to 5%. Specimen: peripheral blood. Every receptor here comes from a woman aged 70 to 79 with active COVID-19. The CDR3 runs from the conserved cysteine through the conserved F or W. A D gene is named only where the DNA matches it firmly. Clone size is shown for a subset of rows, as once, few, many or a class of expanded clone.

TRBJ2-2	NA	NA	TRBV7-6	CASSLSRIGELFF	TGTGCCAGCAGCTTATCGAGGATCGGGGAGCTGTTTTTT
TRBJ2-7	NA	TRBD2	TRBV11-2	CASSFVAGGLYEQYF	TGTGCCAGCAGCTTTGTAGCGGGGGGGCTCTACGAGCAGTACTTC
TRBJ2-3	NA	NA	TRBV24-1	CATSDPRDTTDTQYF	TGTGCCACCAGTGATCCCCGGGACACCACAGATACGCAGTATTTT
TRBJ2-7	NA	NA	TRBV5-1	CASSPNQVEQYF	TGCGCCAGCAGCCCTAACCAGGTCGAGCAGTACTTC
TRBJ2-7	NA	NA	TRBV29-1	CSVRDRRNEQYF	TGCAGCGTGAGAGACAGGAGGAACGAGCAGTACTTC
TRBJ1-2	few	NA	TRBV6-2/TRBV6-3	CASSRDIYGYTF	TGTGCCAGCAGTCGGGACATCTATGGCTACACCTTC
TRBJ1-1	NA	NA	TRBV2	CASVRGWTEAFF	TGTGCCAGTGTGCGGGGGTGGACTGAAGCTTTCTTT
TRBJ2-7	NA	TRBD1	TRBV29-1	CSVVQGGLDRAYYEQYF	TGCAGCGTTGTCCAGGGTGGACTGGACAGGGCCTACTACGAGCAGTACTTC
TRBJ2-3	few	TRBD2	TRBV7-2	CASSSPGRLADYTDTQYF	TGTGCCAGCAGCTCCCCAGGTCGACTAGCGGATTACACAGATACGCAGTATTTT
TRBJ1-6	NA	NA	TRBV4-2	CASSQDSGLNGSPLHF	TGTGCCAGCAGCCAAGATTCTGGTCTCAACGGTTCACCCCTCCACTTT
TRBJ1-2	NA	NA	TRBV10-2	CASSEGVGGGYTF	TGCGCCAGCAGTGAGGGGGTAGGGGGTGGCTACACCTTC
TRBJ2-1	NA	TRBD2	TRBV4-3	CASSQRTSPLNEQFF	TGCGCCAGCAGCCAGAGGACTAGCCCGCTCAATGAGCAGTTCTTC
TRBJ1-1	medium-sized	NA	TRBV6-5	CASSFSGTEAFF	TGTGCCAGCAGTTTCTCCGGTACTGAAGCTTTCTTT
TRBJ1-2	NA	NA	TRBV7-9	CASSLGRLSGYTF	TGTGCCAGCAGCTTAGGCAGGTTGTCGGGCTACACCTTC
TRBJ2-3	NA	NA	TRBV7-9	CASSLPTVTTDTQYF	TGTGCCAGCAGCCTTCCAACTGTAACCACAGATACGCAGTATTTT
TRBJ1-1	NA	NA	TRBV6-1	CASSEKRVARENTEAFF	TGTGCCAGCAGTGAGAAGAGGGTCGCTCGGGAGAACACTGAAGCTTTCTTT
TRBJ1-2	NA	TRBD1	TRBV28	CAADQGAKGYTF	TGTGCCGCGGATCAGGGGGCAAAGGGCTACACCTTC
TRBJ1-5	NA	TRBD1	TRBV30	CAWSPPRGATRRPQHF	TGTGCCTGGAGTCCACCCAGGGGGGCCACACGTCGGCCCCAGCATTTT
TRBJ1-5	few	NA	TRBV20-1	CSASKGVFDQPQHF	TGCAGTGCTAGTAAGGGGGTGTTCGATCAGCCCCAGCATTTT
TRBJ2-1	NA	TRBD1	TRBV24-1	CATSDPGQGSYNEQFF	TGTGCCACCAGTGACCCCGGACAGGGTTCCTACAATGAGCAGTTCTTC
TRBJ2-7	few	NA	TRBV2	CASSGGSLDYEQYF	TGTGCCAGCAGTGGAGGAAGCCTGGACTACGAGCAGTACTTC
TRBJ1-2	NA	NA	TRBV19	CASRPQGGGYTF	TGTGCCAGTAGACCCCAGGGTGGTGGCTACACCTTC
TRBJ1-1	NA	NA	TRBV20-1	CSGRSNTEAFF	TGCAGTGGTCGTTCGAACACTGAAGCTTTCTTT
TRBJ1-3	NA	NA	TRBV5-1	CASSLGLIRGLSGNTIYF	TGCGCCAGCAGCTTGGGCCTTATCAGGGGCCTCTCTGGAAACACCATATATTTT
TRBJ1-1	NA	TRBD1	TRBV27	CASSRDRFTEAFF	TGTGCCAGCAGTCGGGACAGATTCACTGAAGCTTTCTTT
TRBJ1-2	NA	NA	TRBV19	CASSIFDGGRYGYTF	TGTGCCAGTAGTATCTTTGATGGCGGTCGCTATGGCTACACCTTC
TRBJ2-1	NA	NA	TRBV4-3	CASSQAHLQAYNEQFF	TGCGCCAGCAGCCAAGCCCACCTCCAGGCCTACAATGAGCAGTTCTTC
TRBJ1-4	once	NA	TRBV5-5	CASSSGATNEKLFF	TGTGCCAGCAGCTCCGGGGCAACTAATGAAAAACTGTTTTTT
TRBJ2-2	once	NA	TRBV28	CASSLPAGELFF	TGTGCCAGCAGTTTACCGGCCGGGGAGCTGTTTTTT
TRBJ1-5	NA	NA	TRBV19	CASIQGANQPQHF	TGTGCCAGTATACAGGGAGCCAATCAGCCCCAGCATTTT
TRBJ1-5	NA	TRBD1	TRBV2	CASTMTGASQPQHF	TGTGCCAGCACTATGACAGGGGCGAGTCAGCCCCAGCATTTT
TRBJ2-7	once	NA	TRBV27	CASSLQGPTYEQYF	TGTGCCAGCAGCTTACAGGGTCCAACCTACGAGCAGTACTTC
TRBJ2-1	NA	TRBD2	TRBV19	CASSIRRGGGYNEQFF	TGTGCCAGTAGTATTCGTCGCGGGGGGGGGTACAATGAGCAGTTCTTC
TRBJ1-2	NA	TRBD1	TRBV7-9	CASSLNPGQGTDGYTF	TGTGCCAGCAGCTTAAATCCGGGACAGGGGACGGATGGCTACACCTTC
TRBJ2-2	NA	NA	TRBV2	CASRGADTGELFF	TGTGCCAGCAGGGGGGCAGACACCGGGGAGCTGTTTTTT
TRBJ1-3	NA	NA	TRBV7-6	CASRAYSGNTIYF	TGTGCCAGCAGGGCTTATTCTGGAAACACCATATATTTT
TRBJ2-1	NA	NA	TRBV6-2/TRBV6-3	CASSYSRGSYNEQFF	TGTGCCAGCAGTTACTCGCGCGGCTCCTACAATGAGCAGTTCTTC
TRBJ1-1	NA	TRBD1	TRBV15	CATSKDRAGAFF	TGTGCCACCAGTAAGGACAGGGCCGGGGCTTTCTTT
TRBJ1-1	NA	TRBD1	TRBV2	CASSPDRGSTEAFF	TGTGCCAGCAGCCCGGACAGGGGATCCACTGAAGCTTTCTTT
TRBJ2-1	NA	NA	TRBV4-3	CASSQPGQTNNEQFF	TGCGCCAGCAGCCAACCTGGACAGACCAACAATGAGCAGTTCTTC
TRBJ2-7	NA	NA	TRBV4-1	CASSPPDRTYEQYF	TGCGCCAGCAGCCCGCCTGACAGAACCTACGAGCAGTACTTC
TRBJ2-3	NA	NA	TRBV7-3	CASSLAVSDTQYF	TGTGCCAGCAGCTTAGCGGTCTCAGATACGCAGTATTTT
TRBJ2-3	NA	TRBD2	TRBV2	CASGAGGTSGHSTDTQYF	TGTGCCAGCGGGGCGGGCGGGACTAGCGGACATAGCACAGATACGCAGTATTTT
TRBJ1-1	few	NA	TRBV7-8	CASSLGIRGMNTEAFF	TGTGCCAGCAGCTTAGGGATTCGGGGAATGAACACTGAAGCTTTCTTT
TRBJ1-1	few	NA	TRBV30	CAWNRGGQRAFF	TGTGCCTGGAACCGCGGCGGACAGCGGGCTTTCTTT
TRBJ2-2	NA	TRBD2	TRBV18	CASSPPRTSGQELFF	TGTGCCAGCTCACCCCCGCGGACTAGCGGCCAGGAGCTGTTTTTT
TRBJ2-1	NA	TRBD2	TRBV4-3	CASSPLAGGNNEQFF	TGCGCCAGCAGCCCTTTAGCGGGGGGGAATAATGAGCAGTTCTTC
TRBJ1-1	NA	NA	TRBV19	CASSAGPYTEAFF	TGTGCCAGTAGTGCAGGTCCTTACACTGAAGCTTTCTTT
TRBJ2-2	NA	TRBD2	TRBV3-1/TRBV3-2	CASSHFPGLAGGTGELFF	TGTGCCAGCAGCCATTTCCCTGGACTAGCGGGGGGCACCGGGGAGCTGTTTTTT
TRBJ1-2	NA	TRBD1	TRBV6-5	CASSSLRQGGNYGYTF	TGTGCCAGCAGTTCGCTTCGACAGGGAGGAAACTATGGCTACACCTTC
TRBJ2-5	NA	NA	TRBV28	CASSSDLAETQYF	TGTGCCAGCAGTAGCGACCTTGCTGAGACCCAGTACTTC
TRBJ2-5	NA	TRBD2	TRBV5-1	CASSLPPRGRGETQYF	TGCGCCAGCAGCTTACCCCCCCGGGGGAGGGGAGAGACCCAGTACTTC
TRBJ2-3	NA	NA	TRBV15	CATSRESRGADTQYF	TGTGCCACCAGCAGAGAATCCAGGGGGGCAGATACGCAGTATTTT
TRBJ2-6	NA	NA	TRBV27	CACSLWAWALSGANVLTF	TGTGCCTGCAGTTTATGGGCCTGGGCCCTCTCTGGGGCCAACGTCCTGACTTTC
TRBJ2-2	once	TRBD1	TRBV10-3	CAISESIRGRGTGELFF	TGTGCCATCAGTGAGTCGATCAGGGGGCGCGGCACCGGGGAGCTGTTTTTT